This T cell receptor (beta chain) was captured by sequencing in a study of T cell responses to AZD1222 COVID-19 vaccine. Regarding the study as a whole: There were mostly white British donors and more females than males, and clonal diversity was possibly underestimated. After the peak T cell response, and only then, were repertoires sampled. At 160-218 and 743-854, vaccine-associated CD4 TCRs were dominant, and they spanned spike.

Sequenced by immunoSEQ multiplex PCR; TCRdb stores in-frame clones only, minus some. The data hold approximately 80,000 clones, with 80% to 90% observed a single time. CDR1 is MRHNA, CDR2 SNTAGT, per germline. CDR3 length: 13 residues. As concerns this clone: Its antigen is as yet unknown. Germline is not matched at one junction end, which may reflect a read error.

Sequences were derived from peripheral blood, sampled 28 days after the second AZD1222 dose. This clonotype was sampled from an adult who received the AZD1222 COVID-19 vaccine. V and J are TRBV6-4 and TRBJ2-1; 7 nucleotides align to TRBD1. CDR3 amino acids: CASSDSGQIFQVF. In nucleotides, the CDR3 is TGTGCCAGCAGTGACTCGGGACAGATTTTTCAGGTCTTC.